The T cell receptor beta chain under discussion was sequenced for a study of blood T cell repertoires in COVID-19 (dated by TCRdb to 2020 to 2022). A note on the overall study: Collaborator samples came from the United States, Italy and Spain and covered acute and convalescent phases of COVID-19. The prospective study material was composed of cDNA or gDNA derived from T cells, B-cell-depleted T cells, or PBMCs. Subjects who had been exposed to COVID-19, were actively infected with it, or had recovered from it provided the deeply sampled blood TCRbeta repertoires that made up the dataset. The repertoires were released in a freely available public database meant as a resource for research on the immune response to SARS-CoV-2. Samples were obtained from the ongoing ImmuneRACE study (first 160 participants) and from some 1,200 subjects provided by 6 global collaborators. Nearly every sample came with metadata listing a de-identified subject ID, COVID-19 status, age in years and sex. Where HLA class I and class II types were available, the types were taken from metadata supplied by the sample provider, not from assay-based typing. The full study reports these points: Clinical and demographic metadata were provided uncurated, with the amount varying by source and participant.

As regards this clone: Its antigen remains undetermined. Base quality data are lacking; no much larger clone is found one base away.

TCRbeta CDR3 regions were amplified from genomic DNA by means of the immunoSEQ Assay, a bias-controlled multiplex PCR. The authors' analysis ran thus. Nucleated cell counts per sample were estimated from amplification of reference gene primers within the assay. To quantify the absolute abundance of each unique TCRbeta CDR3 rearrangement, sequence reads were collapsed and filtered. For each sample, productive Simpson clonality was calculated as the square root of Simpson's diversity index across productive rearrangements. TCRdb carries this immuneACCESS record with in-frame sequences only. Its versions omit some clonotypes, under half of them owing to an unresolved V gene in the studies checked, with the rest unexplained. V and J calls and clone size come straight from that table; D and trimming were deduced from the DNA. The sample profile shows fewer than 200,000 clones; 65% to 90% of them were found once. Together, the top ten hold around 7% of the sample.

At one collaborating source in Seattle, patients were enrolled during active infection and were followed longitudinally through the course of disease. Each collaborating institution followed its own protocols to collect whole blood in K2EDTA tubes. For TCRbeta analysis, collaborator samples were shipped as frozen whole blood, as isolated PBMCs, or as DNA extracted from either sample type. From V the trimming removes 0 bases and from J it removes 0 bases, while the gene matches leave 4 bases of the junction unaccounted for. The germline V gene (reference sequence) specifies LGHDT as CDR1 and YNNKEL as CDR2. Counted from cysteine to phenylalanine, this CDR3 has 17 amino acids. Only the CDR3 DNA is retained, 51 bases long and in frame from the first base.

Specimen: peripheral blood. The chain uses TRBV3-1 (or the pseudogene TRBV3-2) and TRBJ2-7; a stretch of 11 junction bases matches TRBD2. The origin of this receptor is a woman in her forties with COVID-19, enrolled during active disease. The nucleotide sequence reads TGTGCCAGCAGCCAAGATACCACTAGCGGGAGCTCCTACGAGCAGTACTTC. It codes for CASSQDTTSGSSYEQYF.